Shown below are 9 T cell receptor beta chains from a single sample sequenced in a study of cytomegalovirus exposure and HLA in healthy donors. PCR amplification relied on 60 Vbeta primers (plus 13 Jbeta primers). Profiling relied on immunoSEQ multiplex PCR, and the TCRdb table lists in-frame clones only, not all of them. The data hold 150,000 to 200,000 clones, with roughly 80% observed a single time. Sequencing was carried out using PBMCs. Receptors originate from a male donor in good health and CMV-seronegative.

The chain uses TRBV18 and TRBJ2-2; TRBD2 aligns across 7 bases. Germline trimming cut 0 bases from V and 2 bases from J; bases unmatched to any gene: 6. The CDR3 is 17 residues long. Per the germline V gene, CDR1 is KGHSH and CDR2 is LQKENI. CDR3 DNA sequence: TGTGCCAGCTCACCACCGGGGCCGGGGGGAAACACCGGGGAGCTGTTTTTT. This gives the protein CASSPPGPGGNTGELFF.

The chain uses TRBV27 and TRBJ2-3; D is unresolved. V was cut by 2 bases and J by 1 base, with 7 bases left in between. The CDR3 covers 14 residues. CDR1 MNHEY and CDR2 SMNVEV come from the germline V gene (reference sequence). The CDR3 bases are TGTGCCAGCAGTTTAGTCAGCGGCACAGATACGCAGTATTTT. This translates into CASSLVSGTDTQYF.

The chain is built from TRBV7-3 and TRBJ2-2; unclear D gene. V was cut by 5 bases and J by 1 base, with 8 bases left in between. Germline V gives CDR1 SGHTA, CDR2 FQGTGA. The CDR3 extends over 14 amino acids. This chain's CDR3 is CASSHSMNTGELFF. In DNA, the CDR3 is TGTGCCAGCAGCCACTCTATGAACACCGGGGAGCTGTTTTTT. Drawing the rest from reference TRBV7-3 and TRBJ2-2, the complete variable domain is GAGVSQTPSNKVTEKGKYVELRCDPISGHTALYWYRQSLGQGPEFLIYFQGTGAADDSGLPNDRFFAVRPEGSVSTLKIQRTERGDSAVYLCASSHSMNTGELFFGEGSRLTVL.

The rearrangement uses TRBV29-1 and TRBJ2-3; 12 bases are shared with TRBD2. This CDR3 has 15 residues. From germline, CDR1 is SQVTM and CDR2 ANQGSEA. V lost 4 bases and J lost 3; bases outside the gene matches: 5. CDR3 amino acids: CSVGMTSGRTDTQYF. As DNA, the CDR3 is TGCAGCGTTGGCATGACTAGCGGGAGAACAGATACGCAGTATTTT.

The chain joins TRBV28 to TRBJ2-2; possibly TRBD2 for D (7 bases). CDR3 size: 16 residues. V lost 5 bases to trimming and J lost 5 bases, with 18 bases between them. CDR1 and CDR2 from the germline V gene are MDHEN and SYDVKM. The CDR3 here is CASSEGGRGITGELFF. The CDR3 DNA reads TGTGCCAGCAGTGAGGGGGGGCGTGGGATTACCGGGGAGCTGTTTTTT. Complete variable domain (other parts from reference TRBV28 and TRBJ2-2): DVKVTQSSRYLVKRTGEKVFLECVQDMDHENMFWYRQDPGLGLRLIYFSYDVKMKEKGDIPEGYSVSREKKERFSLILESASTNQTSMYLCASSEGGRGITGELFFGEGSRLTVL.

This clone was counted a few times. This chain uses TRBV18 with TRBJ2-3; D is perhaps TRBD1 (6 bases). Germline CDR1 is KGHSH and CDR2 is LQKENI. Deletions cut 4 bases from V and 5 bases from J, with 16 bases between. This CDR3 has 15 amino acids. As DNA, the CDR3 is TGTGCCAGCTCACATCAACAGGGAGTAGGAGATACGCAGTATTTT. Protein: CASSHQQGVGDTQYF.

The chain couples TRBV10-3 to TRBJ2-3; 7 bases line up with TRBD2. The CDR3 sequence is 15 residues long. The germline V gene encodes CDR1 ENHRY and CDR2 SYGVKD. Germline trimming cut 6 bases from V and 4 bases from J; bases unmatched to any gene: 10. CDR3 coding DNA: TGTGCCATCAGGAGCGGGGACCCCGGCGCAGATACGCAGTATTTT. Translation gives CAIRSGDPGADTQYF.

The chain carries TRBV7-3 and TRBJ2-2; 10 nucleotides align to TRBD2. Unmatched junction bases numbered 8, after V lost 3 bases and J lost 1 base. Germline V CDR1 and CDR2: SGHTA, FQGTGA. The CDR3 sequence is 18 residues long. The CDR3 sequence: CASSFFQAGGVNTGELFF. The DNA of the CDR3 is TGTGCCAGCAGCTTTTTCCAAGCGGGGGGGGTGAACACCGGGGAGCTGTTTTTT.

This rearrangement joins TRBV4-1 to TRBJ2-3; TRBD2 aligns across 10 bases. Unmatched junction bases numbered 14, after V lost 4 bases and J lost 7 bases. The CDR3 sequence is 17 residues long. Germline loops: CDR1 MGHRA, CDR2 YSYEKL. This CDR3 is CASSLRSLAGNTNTQYF. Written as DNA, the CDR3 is TGCGCCAGCAGCCTTAGATCACTAGCGGGAAATACCAATACGCAGTATTTT.